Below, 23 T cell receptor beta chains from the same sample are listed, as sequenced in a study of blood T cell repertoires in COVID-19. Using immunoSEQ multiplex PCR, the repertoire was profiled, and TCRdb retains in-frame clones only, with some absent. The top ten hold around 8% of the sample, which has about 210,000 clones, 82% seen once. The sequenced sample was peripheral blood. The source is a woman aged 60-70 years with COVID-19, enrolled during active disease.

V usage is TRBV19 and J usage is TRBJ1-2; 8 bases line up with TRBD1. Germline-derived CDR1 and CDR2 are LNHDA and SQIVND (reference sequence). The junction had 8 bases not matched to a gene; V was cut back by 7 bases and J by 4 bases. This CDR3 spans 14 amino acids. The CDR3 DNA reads TGTGCCAGTATCATGACAGGGGAGGCCTATGGCTACACCTTC. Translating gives CASIMTGEAYGYTF.

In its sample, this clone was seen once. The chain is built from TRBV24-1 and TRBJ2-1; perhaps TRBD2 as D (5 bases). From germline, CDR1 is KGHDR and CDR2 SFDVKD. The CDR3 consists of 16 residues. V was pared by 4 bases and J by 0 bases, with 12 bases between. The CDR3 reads CATSDASGRSYNEQFF. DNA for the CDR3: TGTGCCACCAGTGACGCCAGCGGACGCTCCTACAATGAGCAGTTCTTC.

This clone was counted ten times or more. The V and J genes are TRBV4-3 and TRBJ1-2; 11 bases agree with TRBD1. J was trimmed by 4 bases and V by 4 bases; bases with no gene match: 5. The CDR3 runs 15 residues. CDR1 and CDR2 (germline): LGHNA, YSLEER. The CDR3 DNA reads TGCGCCAGCAGCCCGCAGGGGACAGGGGGCTATGGCTACACCTTC. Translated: CASSPQGTGGYGYTF.

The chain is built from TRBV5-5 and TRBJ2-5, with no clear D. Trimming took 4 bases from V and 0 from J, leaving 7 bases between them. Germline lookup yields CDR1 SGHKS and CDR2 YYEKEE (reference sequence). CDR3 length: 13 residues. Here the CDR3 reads CASSEAHQETQYF. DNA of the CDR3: TGTGCCAGCAGCGAGGCCCACCAAGAGACCCAGTACTTC.

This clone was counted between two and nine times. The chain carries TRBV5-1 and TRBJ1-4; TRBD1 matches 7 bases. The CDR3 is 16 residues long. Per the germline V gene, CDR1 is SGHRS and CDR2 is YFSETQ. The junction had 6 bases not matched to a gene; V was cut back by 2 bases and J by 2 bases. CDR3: CASSFRQGITNEKLFF. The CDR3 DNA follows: TGCGCCAGCAGCTTTCGACAGGGTATTACTAATGAAAAACTGTTTTTT.

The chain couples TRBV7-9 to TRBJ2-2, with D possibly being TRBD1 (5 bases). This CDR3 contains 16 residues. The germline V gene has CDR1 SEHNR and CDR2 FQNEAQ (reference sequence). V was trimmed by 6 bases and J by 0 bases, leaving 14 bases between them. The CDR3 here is CASRDTGPANTGELFF. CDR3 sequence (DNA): TGTGCCAGCAGAGATACAGGCCCCGCGAACACCGGGGAGCTGTTTTTT.

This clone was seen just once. CDR3 sequence reads: CASSLTGDSKNTGELFF. CDR3 bases: TGTGCCAGCAGTTTGACAGGGGATTCCAAGAACACCGGGGAGCTGTTTTTT. The chain employs TRBV28 and TRBJ2-2; 8 bases line up with TRBD1. CDR1 and CDR2 (germline): MDHEN, SYDVKM. Trimming at V came to 3 bases and at J to 1 base, leaving 7 bases not matched to a gene. The CDR3 contains 17 residues.

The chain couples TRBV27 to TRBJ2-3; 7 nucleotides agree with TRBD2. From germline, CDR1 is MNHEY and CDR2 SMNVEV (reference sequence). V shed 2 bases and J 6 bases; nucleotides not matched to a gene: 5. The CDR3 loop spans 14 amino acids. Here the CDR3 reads CASSLGAGGDTQYF. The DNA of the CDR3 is TGTGCCAGCAGTTTAGGAGCCGGGGGGGATACGCAGTATTTT.

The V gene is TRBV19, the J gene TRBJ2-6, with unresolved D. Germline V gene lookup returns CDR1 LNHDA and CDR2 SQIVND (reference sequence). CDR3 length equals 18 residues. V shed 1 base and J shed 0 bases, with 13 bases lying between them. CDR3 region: CASSIGFLLSSGANVLTF. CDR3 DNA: TGTGCCAGTAGTATAGGGTTCCTATTGAGCTCTGGGGCCAACGTCCTGACTTTC.

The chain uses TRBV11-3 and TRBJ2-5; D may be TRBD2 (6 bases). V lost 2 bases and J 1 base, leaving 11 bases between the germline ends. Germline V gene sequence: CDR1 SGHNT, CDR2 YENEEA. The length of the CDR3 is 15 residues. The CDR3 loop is CASSLSGGGQETQYF. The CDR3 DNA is TGTGCCAGCAGCTTATCTGGGGGAGGCCAAGAGACCCAGTACTTC.

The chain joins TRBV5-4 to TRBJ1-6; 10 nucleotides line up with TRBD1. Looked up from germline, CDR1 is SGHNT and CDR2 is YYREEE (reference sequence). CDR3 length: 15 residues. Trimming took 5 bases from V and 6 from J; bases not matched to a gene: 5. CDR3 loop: CASSSGQGGNSPLHF. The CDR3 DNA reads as TGTGCCAGCAGTTCCGGACAGGGGGGTAATTCACCCCTCCACTTT.

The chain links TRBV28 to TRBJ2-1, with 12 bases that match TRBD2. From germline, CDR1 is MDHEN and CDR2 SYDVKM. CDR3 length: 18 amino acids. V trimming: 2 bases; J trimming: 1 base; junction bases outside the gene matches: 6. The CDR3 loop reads CASSLGPLAGGSYNEQFF. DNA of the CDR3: TGTGCCAGCAGTTTAGGCCCACTAGCGGGAGGTTCCTACAATGAGCAGTTCTTC.

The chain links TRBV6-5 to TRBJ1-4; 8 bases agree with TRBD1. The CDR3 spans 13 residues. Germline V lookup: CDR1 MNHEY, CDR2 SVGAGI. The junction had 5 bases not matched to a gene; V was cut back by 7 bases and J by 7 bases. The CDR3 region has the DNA TGTGCCAGCATGACAGGGGCTGCTGAAAAACTGTTTTTT. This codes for CASMTGAAEKLFF.

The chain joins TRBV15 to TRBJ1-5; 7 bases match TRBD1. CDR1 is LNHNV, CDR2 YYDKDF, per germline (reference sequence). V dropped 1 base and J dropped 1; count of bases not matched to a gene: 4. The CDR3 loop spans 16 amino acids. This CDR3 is CATSRGTGISNQPQHF. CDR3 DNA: TGTGCCACCAGCAGAGGGACAGGCATAAGCAATCAGCCCCAGCATTTT.

DNA of the CDR3: TGTGCCAGTAATTTCCGGGACGGAAGGGGGTATAATTCACCCCTCCACTTT. Protein: CASNFRDGRGYNSPLHF. The V call is TRBV19, the J call TRBJ1-6, with D possibly matching TRBD1 (6 bases). The germline V gene encodes CDR1 LNHDA and CDR2 SQIVND (reference sequence). The CDR3 totals 17 residues. With 7 bases removed from V and 4 bases from J, the gap between germline ends came to 20 bases.

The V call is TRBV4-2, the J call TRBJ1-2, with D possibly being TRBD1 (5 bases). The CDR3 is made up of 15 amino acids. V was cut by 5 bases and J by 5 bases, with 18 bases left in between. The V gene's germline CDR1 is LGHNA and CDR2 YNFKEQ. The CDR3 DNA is TGTGCCAGCAGCACCCCTGGGACTGAATATTATGGCTACACCTTC. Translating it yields CASSTPGTEYYGYTF.

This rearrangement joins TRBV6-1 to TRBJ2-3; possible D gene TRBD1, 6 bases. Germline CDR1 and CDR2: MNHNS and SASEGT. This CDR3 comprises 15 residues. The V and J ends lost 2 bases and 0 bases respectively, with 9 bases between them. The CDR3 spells CASSESQGSTDTQYF. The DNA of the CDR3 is TGTGCCAGCAGTGAATCACAGGGAAGCACAGATACGCAGTATTTT.

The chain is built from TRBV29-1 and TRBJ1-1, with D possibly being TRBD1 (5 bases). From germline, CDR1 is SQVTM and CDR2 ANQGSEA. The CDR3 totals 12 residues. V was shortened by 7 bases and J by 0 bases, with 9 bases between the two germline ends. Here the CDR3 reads CSGDSMNTEAFF. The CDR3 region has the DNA TGCAGCGGCGACAGCATGAACACTGAAGCTTTCTTT. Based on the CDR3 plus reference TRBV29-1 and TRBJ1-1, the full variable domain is SAVISQKPSRDICQRGTSLTIQCQVDSQVTMMFWYRQQPGQSLTLIATANQGSEATYESGFVIDKFPISRPNLTFSTLTVSNMSPEDSSIYLCSGDSMNTEAFFGQGTRLTVV.

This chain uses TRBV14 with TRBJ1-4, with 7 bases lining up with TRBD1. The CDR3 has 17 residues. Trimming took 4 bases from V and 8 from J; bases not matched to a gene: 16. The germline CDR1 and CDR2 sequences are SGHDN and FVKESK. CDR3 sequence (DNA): TGTGCCAGCAGCCCCCAAGGTTCGACAGGGAGAGGGGAAAAACTGTTTTTT. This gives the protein CASSPQGSTGRGEKLFF.

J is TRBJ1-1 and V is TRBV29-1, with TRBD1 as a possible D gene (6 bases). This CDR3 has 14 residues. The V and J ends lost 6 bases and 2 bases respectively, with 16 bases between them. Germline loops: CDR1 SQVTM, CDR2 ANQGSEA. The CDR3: CSVVRGGGNTEAFF. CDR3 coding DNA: TGCAGCGTCGTCCGGGGGGGCGGCAACACTGAAGCTTTCTTT.

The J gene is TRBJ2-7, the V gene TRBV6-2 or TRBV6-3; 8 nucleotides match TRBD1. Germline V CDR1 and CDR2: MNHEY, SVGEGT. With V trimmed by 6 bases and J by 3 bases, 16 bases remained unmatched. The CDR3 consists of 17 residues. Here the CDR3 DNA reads TGTGCCAGCAGCAAATTCCCGCCAGGGGGCGAGGGCTACGAGCAGTACTTC. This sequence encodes CASSKFPPGGEGYEQYF.

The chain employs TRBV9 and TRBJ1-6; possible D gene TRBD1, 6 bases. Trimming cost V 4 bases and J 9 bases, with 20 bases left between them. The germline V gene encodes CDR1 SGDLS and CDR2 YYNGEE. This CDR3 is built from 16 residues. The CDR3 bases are TGTGCCAGCAGCCCTCAAGGACAGAGCGATTTTTCACCCCTCCACTTT. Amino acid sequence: CASSPQGQSDFSPLHF. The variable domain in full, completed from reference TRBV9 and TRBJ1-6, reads DSGVTQTPKHLITATGQRVTLRCSPRSGDLSVYWYQQSLDQGLQFLIQYYNGEERAKGNILERFSAQQFPDLHSELNLSSLELGDSALYFCASSPQGQSDFSPLHFGNGTRLTVT.

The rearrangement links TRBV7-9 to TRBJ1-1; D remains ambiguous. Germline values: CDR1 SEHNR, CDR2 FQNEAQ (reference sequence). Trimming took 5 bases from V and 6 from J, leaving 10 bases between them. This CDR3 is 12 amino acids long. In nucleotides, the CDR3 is TGTGCCAGCAGCCTCATCAGTGCTGAAGCTTTCTTT. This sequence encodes CASSLISAEAFF. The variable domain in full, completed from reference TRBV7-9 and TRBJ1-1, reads DTGVSQNPRHKITKRGQNVTFRCDPISEHNRLYWYRQTLGQGPEFLTYFQNEAQLEKSRLLSDRFSAERPKGSFSTLEIQRTEQGDSAMYLCASSLISAEAFFGQGTRLTVV.